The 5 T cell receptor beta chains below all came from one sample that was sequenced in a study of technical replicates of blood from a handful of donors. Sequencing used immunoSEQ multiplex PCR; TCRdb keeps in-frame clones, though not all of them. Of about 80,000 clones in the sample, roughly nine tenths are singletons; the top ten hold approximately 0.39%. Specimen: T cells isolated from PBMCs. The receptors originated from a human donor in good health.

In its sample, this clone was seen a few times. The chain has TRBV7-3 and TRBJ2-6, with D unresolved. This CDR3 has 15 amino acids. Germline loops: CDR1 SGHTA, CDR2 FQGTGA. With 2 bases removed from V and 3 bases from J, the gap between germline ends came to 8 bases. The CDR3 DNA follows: TGTGCCAGCAGCTTACCGGGTAATGGGGCCAACGTCCTGACTTTC. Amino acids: CASSLPGNGANVLTF.

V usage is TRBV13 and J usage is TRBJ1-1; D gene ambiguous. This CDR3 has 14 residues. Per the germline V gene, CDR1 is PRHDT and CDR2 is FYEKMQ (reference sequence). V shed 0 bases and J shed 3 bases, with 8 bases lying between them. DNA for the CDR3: TGTGCCAGCAGCTTAGGAGAGGGATACACTGAAGCTTTCTTT. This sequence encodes CASSLGEGYTEAFF.

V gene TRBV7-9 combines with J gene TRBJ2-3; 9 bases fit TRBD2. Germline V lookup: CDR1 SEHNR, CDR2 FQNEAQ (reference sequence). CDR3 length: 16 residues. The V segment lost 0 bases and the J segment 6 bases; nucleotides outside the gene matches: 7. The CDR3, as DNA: TGTGCCAGCAGCTTAGCCATTAGCGGGAGAAGGGATACGCAGTATTTT. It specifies CASSLAISGRRDTQYF.

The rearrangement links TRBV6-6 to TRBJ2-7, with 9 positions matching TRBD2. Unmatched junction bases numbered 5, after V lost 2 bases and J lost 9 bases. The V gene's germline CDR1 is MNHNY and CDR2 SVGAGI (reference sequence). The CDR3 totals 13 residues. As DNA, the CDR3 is TGTGCCAGCAGTTACATAGCGGGAGCGGTGCAGTACTTC. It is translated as CASSYIAGAVQYF.

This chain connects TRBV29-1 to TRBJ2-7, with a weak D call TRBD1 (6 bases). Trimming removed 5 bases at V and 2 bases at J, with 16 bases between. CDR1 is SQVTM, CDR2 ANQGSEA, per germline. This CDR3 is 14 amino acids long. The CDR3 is CSVRNRDGAYEQYF. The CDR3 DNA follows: TGCAGCGTTCGGAACAGGGACGGGGCCTACGAGCAGTACTTC.